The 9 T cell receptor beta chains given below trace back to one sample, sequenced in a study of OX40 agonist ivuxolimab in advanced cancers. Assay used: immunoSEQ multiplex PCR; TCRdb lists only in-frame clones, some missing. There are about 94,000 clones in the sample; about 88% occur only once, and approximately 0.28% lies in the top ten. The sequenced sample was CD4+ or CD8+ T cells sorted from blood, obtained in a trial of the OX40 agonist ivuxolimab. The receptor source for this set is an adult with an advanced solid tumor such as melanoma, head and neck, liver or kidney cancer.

Here the CDR3 DNA reads TGTGCCAGCAGCTCAACAGGGTCTGAAGCTTTCTTT. It specifies CASSSTGSEAFF. J is TRBJ1-1 and V is TRBV5-6; possible D gene TRBD1, 6 bases. The germline V gene encodes CDR1 SGHDT and CDR2 YYEEEE. Trimming removed 3 bases from V and 6 bases from J, with 9 bases in between. This CDR3 contains 12 residues.

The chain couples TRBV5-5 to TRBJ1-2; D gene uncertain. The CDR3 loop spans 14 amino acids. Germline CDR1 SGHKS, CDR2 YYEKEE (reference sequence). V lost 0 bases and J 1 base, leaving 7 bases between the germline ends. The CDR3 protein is CASSLGRSNYGYTF. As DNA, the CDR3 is TGTGCCAGCAGCTTGGGAAGAAGTAACTATGGCTACACCTTC.

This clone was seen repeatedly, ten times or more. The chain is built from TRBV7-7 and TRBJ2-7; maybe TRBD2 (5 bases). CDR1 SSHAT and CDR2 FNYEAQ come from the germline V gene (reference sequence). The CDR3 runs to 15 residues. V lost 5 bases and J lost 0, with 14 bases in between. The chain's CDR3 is CASSPDGLSSYEQYF. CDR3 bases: TGTGCCAGCAGCCCAGACGGACTTAGCTCCTACGAGCAGTACTTC.

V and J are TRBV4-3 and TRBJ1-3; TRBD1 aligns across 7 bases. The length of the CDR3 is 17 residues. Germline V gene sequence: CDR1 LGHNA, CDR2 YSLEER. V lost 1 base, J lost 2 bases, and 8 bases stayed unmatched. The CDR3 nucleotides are TGCGCCAGCAGCCAAGCTCCGGTGGGACAGACTGGAAACACCATATATTTT. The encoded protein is CASSQAPVGQTGNTIYF.

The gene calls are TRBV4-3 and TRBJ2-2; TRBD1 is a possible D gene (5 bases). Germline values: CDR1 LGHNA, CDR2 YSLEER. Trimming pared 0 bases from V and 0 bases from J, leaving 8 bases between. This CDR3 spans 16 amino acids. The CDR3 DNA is TGCGCCAGCAGCCAAGAAGGGGCTGCGAACACCGGGGAGCTGTTTTTT. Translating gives CASSQEGAANTGELFF.

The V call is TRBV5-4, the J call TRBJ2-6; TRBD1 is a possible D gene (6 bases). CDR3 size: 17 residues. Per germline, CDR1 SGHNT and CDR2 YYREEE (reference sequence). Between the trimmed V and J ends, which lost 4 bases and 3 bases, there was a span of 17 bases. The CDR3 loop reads CASSLAGARYGANVLTF. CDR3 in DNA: TGTGCCAGCAGCCTGGCAGGGGCGCGATATGGGGCCAACGTCCTGACTTTC.

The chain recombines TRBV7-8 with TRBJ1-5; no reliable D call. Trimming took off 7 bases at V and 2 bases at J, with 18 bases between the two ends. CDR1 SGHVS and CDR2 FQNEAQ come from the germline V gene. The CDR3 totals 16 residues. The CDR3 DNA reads TGTGCCAGCACCCCAACTCGCAATGTAGGCAATCAGCCCCAGCATTTT. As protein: CASTPTRNVGNQPQHF.

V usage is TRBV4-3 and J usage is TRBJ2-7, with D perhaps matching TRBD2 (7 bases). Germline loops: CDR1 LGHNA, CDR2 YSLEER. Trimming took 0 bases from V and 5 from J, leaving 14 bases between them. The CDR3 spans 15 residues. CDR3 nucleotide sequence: TGCGCCAGCAGCCAAGATGGGGGGGCGGTTAACGAGCAGTACTTC. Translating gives CASSQDGGAVNEQYF.

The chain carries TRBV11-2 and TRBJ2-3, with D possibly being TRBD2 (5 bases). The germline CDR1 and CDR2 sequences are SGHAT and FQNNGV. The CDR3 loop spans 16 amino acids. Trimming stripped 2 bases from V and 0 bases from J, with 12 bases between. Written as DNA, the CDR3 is TGTGCCAGCAGCTTAATGGGCGGGTTTAGCACAGATACGCAGTATTTT. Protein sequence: CASSLMGGFSTDTQYF.